This entry describes one T cell receptor beta chain. Its matching antigen is unknown. Sequence at one end of the junction differs from germline and may be a read error. There are 13 residues in the CDR3. Looked up from germline, CDR1 is SGHVS and CDR2 is FQNEAQ. This sample stems from a study of T cell responses to AZD1222 COVID-19 vaccine. Sequencing used immunoSEQ multiplex PCR; TCRdb keeps in-frame clones, though not all of them. Among about 110,000 clones listed, more than 75% were seen once. Study-wide points: Sampled repertoires all dated from after the peak T cell response.

This TCR derives from an adult in good health. This rearrangement joins TRBV7-8 to TRBJ1-1; D uncertain. Here the sequenced sample was peripheral blood, taken on day 0 of AZD1222 vaccination. The CDR3 is CASSAGRTGFPNF. CDR3 DNA sequence: TGTGCCAGCAGCGCTGGCAGAACCGGGTTTCCCAACTTT.